The T cell receptor beta chain described here comes from a study of blood T cell repertoires in COVID-19. As for the study in general: The cDNA or gDNA used as material had been derived from T cells, B-cell-depleted T cells, or PBMCs.

There are 13 residues in the CDR3. Germline CDR1 is PRHDT and CDR2 is FYEKMQ (reference sequence). V lost 6 bases and J 6 bases, leaving 14 bases between the germline ends. The authors' processing: Quantification of nucleated cells was approximated via reference gene primer amplification. Sequencing was performed with immunoSEQ multiplex PCR; in TCRdb, only in-frame clones are kept and a portion is missing. From that table come the V and J calls and clone size; the DNA was used to work out D and trimming. Here the sample spans 250,000 to 400,000 clones, approximately 87% being singletons. V gene TRBV13 combines with J gene TRBJ1-1; D unclear. This receptor was taken from a woman in her 30s with COVID-19, enrolled during active disease. Material: peripheral blood. CDR3 residues: CASRDTEGSEAFF. CDR3 DNA sequence: TGTGCCAGCAGAGACACAGAGGGTTCTGAAGCTTTCTTT.